The 30 T cell receptor beta chains below were found in one sample sequenced in a study of graft-versus-host responses after intestinal transplantation. Sequencing used immunoSEQ multiplex PCR; TCRdb keeps in-frame clones, though not all of them. The repertoire holds 150,000 or so clones, with about nine tenths as singletons. No antigen is known for these receptors. The source material was unstimulated CD4+ T cells sorted from spleen or lymph node cells, sampled before intestinal transplant. Every receptor here comes from a human donor who received an intestinal transplant.

This chain joins TRBV7-3 and TRBJ1-3; D is unclear. This CDR3 has 16 amino acids. Trimming cost V 2 bases and J 0 bases, with 11 bases left between them. Germline lookup yields CDR1 SGHTA and CDR2 FQGTGA. DNA for the CDR3: TGTGCCAGCAGCTTAGGGCCTACAGTCTCTGGAAACACCATATATTTT. This sequence encodes CASSLGPTVSGNTIYF. Filled out from reference TRBV7-3 and TRBJ1-3, the complete variable domain reads GAGVSQTPSNKVTEKGKYVELRCDPISGHTALYWYRQSLGQGPEFLIYFQGTGAADDSGLPNDRFFAVRPEGSVSTLKIQRTERGDSAVYLCASSLGPTVSGNTIYFGEGSWLTVV.

The chain combines TRBV5-4 with TRBJ1-5; D not certain. Trimming left V 1 base short and J 7 bases short, with 6 bases between. The CDR3 is 12 residues long. CDR1 SGHNT and CDR2 YYREEE come from the germline V gene (reference sequence). CDR3 sequence: CASSLFNQPQHF. CDR3 nucleotide sequence: TGTGCCAGCAGCTTGTTTAACCAGCCCCAGCATTTT.

This chain's CDR3 is CASSLLRGTQYF. CDR3 in DNA: TGTGCCAGCAGCTTATTACGGGGTACGCAGTATTTT. The chain carries TRBV7-3 and TRBJ2-3; perhaps TRBD2 as D (5 bases). Between the trimmed V and J ends, which lost 2 bases and 8 bases, there was a span of 8 bases. Per germline, CDR1 SGHTA and CDR2 FQGTGA. This CDR3 has 12 amino acids. The full variable domain, rest sourced from reference TRBV7-3 and TRBJ2-3, is GAGVSQTPSNKVTEKGKYVELRCDPISGHTALYWYRQSLGQGPEFLIYFQGTGAADDSGLPNDRFFAVRPEGSVSTLKIQRTERGDSAVYLCASSLLRGTQYFGPGTRLTVL.

The chain couples TRBV28 to TRBJ2-7; D is uncertain. This CDR3 has 13 amino acids. Trimming stripped 4 bases from V and 2 bases from J, with 9 bases between. Germline-derived CDR1 and CDR2 are MDHEN and SYDVKM. CDR3 bases: TGTGCCAGCAGTTCAAATAGCCCCTACGAGCAGTACTTC. Its protein is CASSSNSPYEQYF.

This chain joins TRBV18 and TRBJ2-7; 8 bases are shared with TRBD1. Germline CDR1 reads KGHSH; CDR2 reads LQKENI. V lost 4 bases and J lost 3; bases outside the gene matches: 5. This CDR3 comprises 14 residues. The CDR3 nucleotides are TGTGCCAGCTCACGAACGACAGGGGTCTACGAGCAGTACTTC. It is translated as CASSRTTGVYEQYF.

CDR3 in DNA: TGTGCCATCAGTGTCACCTTTGGGTCTAGGGGAAACACCATATATTTT. Residues: CAISVTFGSRGNTIYF. The chain uses TRBV10-3 and TRBJ1-3; D unresolved. The CDR3 sequence is 16 residues long. V gave up 4 bases and J gave up 4 bases, with 17 bases separating them. The germline gives CDR1 ENHRY, CDR2 SYGVKD.

The chain recombines TRBV4-1 with TRBJ1-2; TRBD1 agrees at 9 bases. V lost 1 base and J lost 0; bases outside the gene matches: 0. The CDR3 is 15 residues long. From germline, CDR1 is MGHRA and CDR2 YSYEKL. The CDR3 DNA sequence: TGCGCCAGCAGCCAAGGACAGGGGGCTAACTATGGCTACACCTTC. As protein: CASSQGQGANYGYTF.

A note on this clone: The DNA is left out, because the CDR3 cannot be placed on it with certainty; the CDR3 is given as TCRdb lists it. The chain has TRBV6-5 and TRBJ2-2; the D call in the table, TRBD1, was not verified against the DNA. Both ends counted, the CDR3 spans 16 residues. Germline-derived CDR1 and CDR2 are MNHEY and SVGAGI. The chain's CDR3 is CASSYWGQGNTGEPFF.

This sequence joins TRBV6-1 and TRBJ2-3; D might be TRBD1 (7 bases). Trimming removed 5 bases at V and 3 bases at J, with 15 bases between. This CDR3 has 15 residues. Germline CDR1 is MNHNS and CDR2 is SASEGT. CDR3 residues: CASSPQGGTTDTQYF. Written as DNA, the CDR3 is TGTGCCAGCAGTCCTCAGGGGGGTACAACAGATACGCAGTATTTT.

The chain employs TRBV18 and TRBJ2-5; a weak D match, TRBD2 (5 bases). CDR3 length: 14 amino acids. Per the germline V gene, CDR1 is KGHSH and CDR2 is LQKENI. The germline V and J ends were trimmed by 2 bases and 5 bases, with 12 bases remaining between them. The CDR3, as DNA: TGTGCCAGCTCACCAGAGGGTTCCCCGGAGACCCAGTACTTC. Amino acids: CASSPEGSPETQYF.

This CDR3 is CASSRTGLASETQYF. CDR3 in DNA: TGTGCCAGCAGCCGCACGGGACTAGCCTCTGAGACCCAGTACTTC. The chain joins TRBV6-5 to TRBJ2-5; 9 bases match TRBD2. CDR3 length: 15 amino acids. Germline CDR1 reads MNHEY; CDR2 reads SVGAGI. V lost 6 bases, J lost 5 bases, and 10 bases stayed unmatched.

The rearrangement uses TRBV7-3 and TRBJ2-1; weak D call: TRBD2 (5 bases). The V gene lost 5 bases and the J gene lost 0 bases, with 14 bases spanning the gap. The germline V gene has CDR1 SGHTA and CDR2 FQGTGA. This CDR3 has 16 residues. The CDR3 protein is CASSPGSGSSYNEQFF. In nucleotides, the CDR3 is TGTGCCAGCAGCCCAGGCAGCGGAAGCTCCTACAATGAGCAGTTCTTC.

The chain is built from TRBV7-2 and TRBJ2-5; perhaps TRBD2 as D (7 bases). This CDR3 has 19 amino acids. V dropped 5 bases and J dropped 4 bases, with 29 bases sitting between them. Germline V gives CDR1 SGHTA, CDR2 FQGNSA. CDR3 nucleotides: TGTGCCAGCAGCACCCAAACTCGGGGCGTGGGAGGGGGTACAGAGACCCAGTACTTC. Encoded protein: CASSTQTRGVGGGTETQYF. Filled out from reference TRBV7-2 and TRBJ2-5, the complete variable domain reads GAGVSQSPSNKVTEKGKDVELRCDPISGHTALYWYRQSLGQGLEFLIYFQGNSAPDKSGLPSDRFSAERTGGSVSTLTIQRTQQEDSAVYLCASSTQTRGVGGGTETQYFGPGTRLLVL.

This clone has just a few counts. The V and J genes are TRBV6-5 and TRBJ1-5; 7 bases align to TRBD1. V dropped 7 bases and J dropped 2; count of bases not matched to a gene: 5. The CDR3 extends over 14 amino acids. Germline assignment: CDR1 MNHEY and CDR2 SVGAGI. In nucleotides, the CDR3 is TGTGCCAGCACTAGGGGGCGAGGCAATCAGCCCCAGCATTTT. Encoded protein: CASTRGRGNQPQHF.

The chain employs TRBV9 and TRBJ2-7; TRBD1 might be the D (7 bases). V dropped 4 bases and J dropped 3 bases, with 17 bases sitting between them. This CDR3 spans 15 amino acids. Germline-derived CDR1 and CDR2 are SGDLS and YYNGEE. CDR3 residues: CASSHTQGDFYEQYF. The DNA for the CDR3 is TGTGCCAGCAGCCACACTCAGGGGGACTTCTACGAGCAGTACTTC.

The CDR3 here is CASSLKDPGANVLTF. The CDR3 DNA follows: TGCGCCAGCAGCTTAAAGGACCCCGGGGCCAACGTCCTGACTTTC. The chain joins TRBV5-1 to TRBJ2-6, with no clear D. V was cut by 2 bases and J by 4 bases, with 10 bases left in between. The CDR3 spans 15 residues. Germline loops: CDR1 SGHRS, CDR2 YFSETQ.

The rearrangement uses TRBV27 and TRBJ1-1, with D perhaps matching TRBD1 (5 bases). The CDR3 length is 15 residues. V was clipped by 1 base and J by 4 bases, with 13 bases between them. Germline CDR1 MNHEY, CDR2 SMNVEV (reference sequence). CDR3 bases: TGTGCCAGCAGTTTATTCGGCAGGGTGGGCACTGAAGCTTTCTTT. The encoded protein is CASSLFGRVGTEAFF.

V is TRBV2 and J is TRBJ2-7; 13 bases match TRBD2. The germline V gene encodes CDR1 SNHLY and CDR2 FYNNEI. V was clipped by 7 bases and J by 3 bases; unmatched bases: 6. This CDR3 contains 15 residues. The CDR3 coding sequence is TGTGCCAGCACCAAGGGACTAGCGGGAAACTACGAGCAGTACTTC. It translates to CASTKGLAGNYEQYF.

V and J are TRBV2 and TRBJ2-3, with D possibly being TRBD1 (6 bases). The CDR3 is made up of 14 amino acids. Trimming pared 8 bases from V and 2 bases from J, leaving 14 bases between. The germline CDR1 and CDR2 sequences are SNHLY and FYNNEI. The CDR3 protein is CASLGGLPTDTQYF. The CDR3, as DNA: TGTGCCAGCCTAGGGGGTCTCCCCACAGATACGCAGTATTTT.

The CDR3 sequence is CASSPGQGLYNEQFF. The CDR3 DNA is TGTGCCAGCAGCCCGGGACAGGGGCTTTACAATGAGCAGTTCTTC. The chain is built from TRBV7-2 and TRBJ2-1; 10 bases map to TRBD1. Germline assignment: CDR1 SGHTA and CDR2 FQGNSA. This CDR3 has 15 residues. Trimming took 5 bases from V and 4 from J; bases not matched to a gene: 5.

This chain joins TRBV7-2 and TRBJ2-1; TRBD2 matches at 11 bases. The CDR3 covers 16 residues. V shed 1 base and J 4 bases; nucleotides not matched to a gene: 3. Germline V gives CDR1 SGHTA, CDR2 FQGNSA. Here the CDR3 DNA reads TGTGCCAGCAGCTTAGAGGGACTAGCGGTATACAATGAGCAGTTCTTC. Translating gives CASSLEGLAVYNEQFF.

The chain links TRBV13 to TRBJ2-5, with D possibly matching TRBD2 (6 bases). V lost 0 bases to trimming and J lost 2 bases, with 7 bases between them. This CDR3 spans 14 amino acids. Germline V CDR1 and CDR2: PRHDT, FYEKMQ (reference sequence). Here the CDR3 reads CASSLGAGQETQYF. In DNA, the CDR3 is TGTGCCAGCAGCTTAGGAGCGGGTCAAGAGACCCAGTACTTC.

The chain carries TRBV9 and TRBJ2-3; 11 bases are shared with TRBD2. In germline, CDR1 is SGDLS, CDR2 YYNGEE. The ends lost 3 bases at V and 3 bases at J; junction bases unmatched: 3. The CDR3 has 15 amino acids. For the CDR3, the DNA is TGTGCCAGCAGCGCCGTAGCGGGGGGGACAGATACGCAGTATTTT. It codes for CASSAVAGGTDTQYF.

The chain carries TRBV28 and TRBJ1-1; no definite D call. The CDR3 covers 14 residues. V dropped 4 bases and J dropped 4 bases, with 13 bases sitting between them. The germline CDR1 and CDR2 sequences are MDHEN and SYDVKM. The chain's CDR3 is CASSYPLASTEAFF. The DNA of the CDR3 is TGTGCCAGCAGTTACCCCCTGGCGAGCACTGAAGCTTTCTTT.

In regard to this clone: Mismatch with germline at one junction end may stem from a read error. Other nucleotide sequences from this sample produce the same CDR3. The rearrangement uses TRBV13 and TRBJ2-7; 14 bases fit TRBD2. Germline CDR1 is PRHDT and CDR2 is FYEKMQ (reference sequence). The CDR3 is made up of 21 amino acids. CDR3: CASSLLSPPGTSGRNMYEQYF. CDR3 sequence (DNA): TGTGCCAGCAGCCTACTTTCCCCCCCCGGGACTAGCGGGAGAAATATGTACGAGCAGTATTTC.

Only a few counts were recorded for this clone. This rearrangement joins TRBV25-1 to TRBJ2-1; D unclear. Germline CDR1 and CDR2: MGHDK and SYGVNS. Trimming pared 7 bases from V and 12 bases from J, leaving 13 bases between. CDR3 length: 11 amino acids. CDR3 nucleotide sequence: TGTGCCAGCACCCTACGGGCGACGCAGTTCTTC. This sequence encodes CASTLRATQFF.

The gene calls are TRBV28 and TRBJ1-5; D gene unclear. Germline V gene sequence: CDR1 MDHEN, CDR2 SYDVKM. This CDR3 comprises 17 residues. V was clipped by 3 bases and J by 2 bases, with 17 bases between them. The CDR3 reads CASSLARWGEGNQPQHF. DNA for the CDR3: TGTGCCAGCAGTTTGGCTCGGTGGGGTGAGGGCAATCAGCCCCAGCATTTT.

The rearrangement links TRBV10-3 to TRBJ2-1; TRBD2 matches at 7 bases. CDR1 ENHRY and CDR2 SYGVKD come from the germline V gene. The V and J ends lost 6 bases and 5 bases, in that order; junction bases with no gene match: 7. CDR3 length: 14 amino acids. This CDR3 is CAISAGTTNNEQFF. The CDR3 region has the DNA TGTGCCATCAGCGCCGGGACTACCAACAATGAGCAGTTCTTC.

This clone has only one observation. The chain employs TRBV27 and TRBJ1-5; 7 nucleotides align to TRBD1. CDR1 and CDR2 from the germline V gene are MNHEY and SMNVEV (reference sequence). CDR3 length equals 12 residues. Trimming cost V 6 bases and J 6 bases; bases outside gene matches: 2. Written as DNA, the CDR3 is TGTGCCAGCAGCACAGGGGTTCAGCCCCAGCATTTT. Translated, it gives CASSTGVQPQHF.

This chain joins TRBV5-6 and TRBJ1-1, with TRBD1 matching over 8 bases. The CDR3 extends over 15 amino acids. V was clipped by 4 bases and J by 3 bases; unmatched bases: 8. CDR1 is SGHDT, CDR2 YYEEEE, per germline. The CDR3: CASSLMTGVDTEAFF. The CDR3 DNA reads as TGTGCCAGCAGCCTCATGACAGGGGTAGACACTGAAGCTTTCTTT.